The 9 T cell receptor beta chains given below trace back to one sample, sequenced in a study of shared clonotypes between healthy human individuals. Sequenced by immunoSEQ multiplex PCR; TCRdb stores in-frame clones only, minus some. The table includes a few million clones, 92% detected once. Sequencing was performed on naive CD4+ T cells from PBMCs. Subset specified: CD45RA+ positively selected. The receptors stem from a man between 18 and 35 years old in good health. Some clones in this sample may be carry-over from other donors' samples.

The rearrangement uses TRBV28 and TRBJ1-1; D might be TRBD1 (6 bases). Deletions cut 2 bases from V and 1 base from J, with 20 bases between. This CDR3 region has 18 residues. CDR1 and CDR2 from the germline V gene are MDHEN and SYDVKM. The CDR3 nucleotides read TGTGCCAGCAGTTTACCCCCACAGGGCTCTTTGTGGAACACTGAAGCTTTCTTT. Translating it yields CASSLPPQGSLWNTEAFF.

About this clone itself: The same CDR3 can be traced to other DNA sequences in this sample. The rearrangement links TRBV19 to TRBJ2-3; 7 nucleotides agree with TRBD1. With V trimmed by 8 bases and J by 3 bases, 5 bases remained unmatched. The CDR3 runs to 13 residues. Germline values: CDR1 LNHDA, CDR2 SQIVND (reference sequence). The CDR3 is CASRDRSTDTQYF. In DNA, the CDR3 is TGTGCCAGTCGGGACAGAAGTACAGATACGCAGTATTTT.

This rearrangement joins TRBV5-6 to TRBJ1-1; D remains unclear. V was trimmed by 8 bases and J by 3 bases, leaving 17 bases between them. CDR1 SGHDT and CDR2 YYEEEE come from the germline V gene. This CDR3 has 14 amino acids. In nucleotides, the CDR3 is TGTGCCAGATCCTTGGGAGGGTGTGACACTGAAGCTTTCTTT. This codes for CARSLGGCDTEAFF.

In the case of this clone: Within the sample, other DNA sequences also encode this same CDR3. This chain links TRBV5-4 with TRBJ2-1; D gene uncertain. Trimming cost V 1 base and J 3 bases, with 5 bases left between them. This CDR3 contains 13 residues. CDR1 is SGHNT and CDR2 is YYREEE in the germline V gene (reference sequence). DNA for the CDR3: TGTGCCAGCAGCTTGACGAGCTACAATGAGCAGTTCTTC. It is translated as CASSLTSYNEQFF.

In this sample, this clone turned up once. The V gene is TRBV28, the J gene TRBJ2-3; TRBD1 aligns across 7 bases. Germline V CDR1 and CDR2: MDHEN, SYDVKM. CDR3 length: 16 residues. The ends lost 5 bases at V and 0 bases at J; junction bases unmatched: 8. The CDR3: CASSEPGGVSTDTQYF. The CDR3 DNA follows: TGTGCCAGCAGTGAACCAGGGGGAGTAAGCACAGATACGCAGTATTTT. Looking up the rest from reference TRBV28 and TRBJ2-3 gives the full variable domain: DVKVTQSSRYLVKRTGEKVFLECVQDMDHENMFWYRQDPGLGLRLIYFSYDVKMKEKGDIPEGYSVSREKKERFSLILESASTNQTSMYLCASSEPGGVSTDTQYFGPGTRLTVL.

This clone was recorded only once. The chain combines TRBV18 with TRBJ2-1; possible D gene TRBD2, 6 bases. CDR3 size: 13 residues. The ends were cut back, 0 bases at V and 10 bases at J, with 10 bases in the middle. Germline CDR1 reads KGHSH; CDR2 reads LQKENI. CDR3 in amino acids: CASSPPTGDEQFF. As DNA, the CDR3 is TGTGCCAGCTCACCACCGACGGGAGACGAGCAGTTCTTC.

The genes are TRBV5-1 and TRBJ2-3; D is ambiguous. CDR1 SGHRS and CDR2 YFSETQ come from the germline V gene. The V and J ends lost 1 base and 0 bases respectively, with 9 bases between them. The CDR3 totals 15 residues. The CDR3 DNA reads TGCGCCAGCAGCTTGCGTCTTTCTAGCACAGATACGCAGTATTTT. Translation: CASSLRLSSTDTQYF.

Note on this clone: Other nucleotide sequences from this sample produce the same CDR3. The rearrangement uses TRBV19 and TRBJ1-5, with 9 bases lining up with TRBD1. This CDR3 has 14 amino acids. Trimming removed 4 bases from V and 6 bases from J; junction bases left unmatched: 4. Germline V gene data show CDR1 as LNHDA and CDR2 as SQIVND (reference sequence). The CDR3 nucleotides are TGTGCCAGTAGTAGGGACAGGGAGGGTCAGCCCCAGCATTTT. Translating it yields CASSRDREGQPQHF.

The table lists this clone with a count of one. The J gene is TRBJ2-3, the V gene TRBV30, with D perhaps given as TRBD1 or TRBD2 (5 bases each). Germline CDR1 and CDR2: GTSNPN and SVGIG (reference sequence). V lost 3 bases to trimming and J lost 2 bases, with 12 bases between them. CDR3 length: 14 amino acids. CDR3 bases: TGTGCCTGGAGAAGGCGAGGGGTCACAGATACGCAGTATTTT. Protein product: CAWRRRGVTDTQYF.